The next 22 T cell receptor beta chains were all read from a single sample in a study of beta chain features in type 1 diabetes. Overall study findings and caveats: Among patients with Type 1 diabetes, TCRB CDR3s were moderately but significantly shorter in every one of the four CD4+ subsets.

The sequenced template was cDNA made from the entire isolated RNA. The method was immunoSEQ multiplex PCR; TCRdb's version includes in-frame clones alone and lacks a portion of them. The data show under 130,000 clones, roughly 28% seen once. No antigen has been assigned to these receptors. Sequences were obtained from central memory CD4+ T cells from blood. The origin of the receptors is a woman under 30 with type 1 diabetes.

This clone appeared a few times. The chain uses TRBV15 and TRBJ2-3; TRBD2 might be the D (6 bases). Trimming took 0 bases from V and 6 from J, leaving 16 bases between them. CDR1 is LNHNV, CDR2 YYDKDF, per germline (reference sequence). This CDR3 comprises 16 residues. The CDR3, as DNA: TGTGCCACCAGCAGAGAACTAGCTCAACTGGGCGATACGCAGTATTTT. Protein sequence: CATSRELAQLGDTQYF.

The chain has TRBV7-3 and TRBJ2-1, with 7 bases identical to TRBD2. The CDR3 consists of 15 residues. Germline loops: CDR1 SGHTA, CDR2 FQGTGA. V was clipped by 5 bases and J by 14 bases; unmatched bases: 18. DNA of the CDR3: TGTGCCAGCAGCCCGGCGGGCGGGGAGGGAGGGATGGAGTTCTTC. Its translation is CASSPAGGEGGMEFF.

In this sample, this clone turned up a few times. The chain links TRBV12-5 to TRBJ2-1; TRBD2 matches 10 bases. The germline V gene encodes CDR1 LGHNT and CDR2 FRNRAP. The V and J ends lost 3 bases and 2 bases, in that order; junction bases with no gene match: 4. There are 16 residues in the CDR3. CDR3 protein: CASGLSSGRAYNEQFF. Written as DNA, the CDR3 is TGTGCTAGTGGTTTATCCAGCGGGAGGGCCTACAATGAGCAGTTCTTC. Variable domain in full (rest from reference TRBV12-5 and TRBJ2-1): DARVTQTPRHKVTEMGQEVTMRCQPILGHNTVFWYRQTMMQGLELLAYFRNRAPLDDSGMPKDRFSAEMPDATLATLKIQPSEPRDSAVYFCASGLSSGRAYNEQFFGPGTRLTVL.

The chain combines TRBV15 with TRBJ2-3, with TRBD1 identical over 7 bases. J gave up 0 bases and V 3 bases, and 9 bases lay outside the gene matches. Germline lookup yields CDR1 LNHNV and CDR2 YYDKDF (reference sequence). The CDR3 length is 17 residues. The CDR3 DNA is TGTGCCACCAGCAGCCCCAACAGGGGATCTAGCACAGATACGCAGTATTTT. Amino acid sequence: CATSSPNRGSSTDTQYF.

The gene calls are TRBV7-6 and TRBJ1-2; 7 bases map to TRBD1. This CDR3 comprises 12 residues. V lost 5 bases, J lost 8 bases, and 5 bases stayed unmatched. Germline-derived CDR1 and CDR2 are SGHVS and FNYEAQ. CDR3 protein: CASSPDRVGYTF. The CDR3 nucleotides read TGTGCCAGCAGCCCAGACAGGGTAGGCTACACCTTC.

The DNA of the CDR3 is TGTGCCAGCAGCGTAGAGCACACAGATACGCAGTATTTT. Translating it yields CASSVEHTDTQYF. This sequence joins TRBV9 and TRBJ2-3; no clear D gene. Trimming pared 0 bases from V and 2 bases from J, leaving 4 bases between. The CDR3 contains 13 residues. Germline lookup yields CDR1 SGDLS and CDR2 YYNGEE.

The V call is TRBV2, the J call TRBJ2-1, with D possibly TRBD1 on 5 matching bases. The CDR3 spans 11 residues. Germline lookup yields CDR1 SNHLY and CDR2 FYNNEI. V was pared by 6 bases and J by 7 bases, with 7 bases between. In DNA, the CDR3 is TGTGCCAGCAGAGGGGAAAATGAGCAGTTCTTC. This translates into CASRGENEQFF.

This chain uses TRBV5-1 with TRBJ2-1, with 11 bases identical to TRBD2. Germline-derived CDR1 and CDR2 are SGHRS and YFSETQ. This CDR3 is built from 18 residues. Trimming cost V 1 base and J 7 bases; bases outside gene matches: 13. The CDR3 bases are TGCGCCAGCAGCTTGATCGGTAGCGGGAGGGGGATTTCGAATGAGCAGTTCTTC. Amino acid sequence: CASSLIGSGRGISNEQFF.

This clone occurred a few times. J is TRBJ2-7 and V is TRBV10-3; tentatively, D is TRBD1 (5 bases). Trimming took 0 bases from V and 3 from J, leaving 9 bases between them. Germline loops: CDR1 ENHRY, CDR2 SYGVKD. The CDR3 loop spans 14 amino acids. Here the CDR3 reads CAISESPGIYEQYF. CDR3 DNA: TGTGCCATCAGTGAGTCGCCAGGGATCTACGAGCAGTACTTC.

The chain employs TRBV5-1 and TRBJ2-2; TRBD1 aligns across 8 bases. This CDR3 comprises 15 residues. CDR1 and CDR2 from the germline V gene are SGHRS and YFSETQ. The V and J ends lost 2 bases and 4 bases, in that order; junction bases with no gene match: 4. The CDR3 reads CASSFDRGLTGELFF. DNA for the CDR3: TGCGCCAGCAGCTTTGACAGGGGTCTCACCGGGGAGCTGTTTTTT. Drawing the rest from reference TRBV5-1 and TRBJ2-2, the complete variable domain is KAGVTQTPRYLIKTRGQQVTLSCSPISGHRSVSWYQQTPGQGLQFLFEYFSETQRNKGNFPGRFSGRQFSNSRSEMNVSTLELGDSALYLCASSFDRGLTGELFFGEGSRLTVL.

The chain is built from TRBV19 and TRBJ1-5, with 8 bases matching TRBD1. V was clipped by 8 bases and J by 5 bases; unmatched bases: 8. CDR1 is LNHDA and CDR2 is SQIVND in the germline V gene (reference sequence). The CDR3 is 14 amino acids. The chain's CDR3 is CASQDRGWDQPQHF. CDR3 nucleotide sequence: TGTGCCAGTCAAGACAGGGGCTGGGATCAGCCCCAGCATTTT.

This clone was seen only a few times. The chain carries TRBV2 and TRBJ2-2; D ambiguous. This CDR3 contains 13 residues. The germline gives CDR1 SNHLY, CDR2 FYNNEI. Trimming took 8 bases from V and 3 from J, leaving 10 bases between them. Here the CDR3 DNA reads TGTGCCAGCTCTGGCTTCTACACCGGGGAGCTGTTTTTT. Its translation is CASSGFYTGELFF.

The rearrangement joins TRBV7-9 to TRBJ2-2; 14 bases line up with TRBD2. J gave up 6 bases and V 2 bases, and 2 bases lay outside the gene matches. The CDR3 covers 16 residues. In germline, CDR1 is SEHNR, CDR2 FQNEAQ (reference sequence). CDR3 coding DNA: TGTGCCAGCAGCTTAAGGGGACTAGCGGGAGCCGGGGAGCTGTTTTTT. This translates into CASSLRGLAGAGELFF.

The chain's CDR3 is CAFPDSGANVLTF. The CDR3 coding sequence is TGTGCCTTTCCAGACTCTGGGGCCAACGTCCTGACTTTC. The rearrangement uses TRBV30 and TRBJ2-6; unclear D gene. This CDR3 has 13 amino acids. Trimming took off 7 bases at V and 0 bases at J, with 7 bases between the two ends. In germline, CDR1 is GTSNPN, CDR2 SVGIG (reference sequence).

The CDR3 region is CASSLAAENYGYTF. For the CDR3, the DNA is TGCGCCAGCAGCTTGGCCGCAGAAAACTATGGCTACACCTTC. The chain has TRBV5-1 and TRBJ1-2; D gene unclear. Germline V gene data show CDR1 as SGHRS and CDR2 as YFSETQ. The CDR3 is 14 residues long. The V gene lost 0 bases and the J gene lost 2 bases, with 8 bases spanning the gap.

The CDR3 is CASSLNGQSDTQYF. The DNA of the CDR3 is TGTGCCAGCAGCTTAAATGGACAGTCAGATACGCAGTATTTT. This chain links TRBV7-9 with TRBJ2-3; the D gene is possibly TRBD1 (6 bases). The CDR3 is made up of 14 amino acids. In germline, CDR1 is SEHNR, CDR2 FQNEAQ (reference sequence). V shed 2 bases and J shed 4 bases, with 10 bases lying between them. Complete variable domain (other parts from reference TRBV7-9 and TRBJ2-3): DTGVSQNPRHKITKRGQNVTFRCDPISEHNRLYWYRQTLGQGPEFLTYFQNEAQLEKSRLLSDRFSAERPKGSFSTLEIQRTEQGDSAMYLCASSLNGQSDTQYFGPGTRLTVL.

This clone was recorded at least ten times. The rearrangement joins TRBV4-1 to TRBJ2-1, with 10 nucleotides matching TRBD2. Per the germline V gene, CDR1 is MGHRA and CDR2 is YSYEKL. The J segment lost 7 bases and the V segment lost 0 bases, leaving 9 bases of the junction unmatched. CDR3 length: 17 residues. CDR3 region: CASSQEALAGEWNEQFF. The CDR3 nucleotides read TGCGCCAGCAGCCAAGAGGCCCTAGCGGGAGAGTGGAATGAGCAGTTCTTC.

In its sample, this clone was seen a few times. The V gene is TRBV5-6, the J gene TRBJ2-4, with 9 bases fitting TRBD2. This CDR3 region has 19 residues. Germline loops: CDR1 SGHDT, CDR2 YYEEEE. Trimming cost V 1 base and J 0 bases; bases outside gene matches: 11. CDR3 coding DNA: TGTGCCAGCAGCTTGAGGTCTAGCGGGACTACGATAGCCAAAAACATTCAGTACTTC. It yields the protein CASSLRSSGTTIAKNIQYF.

The CDR3, as DNA: TGCGCCAGCAGCACGGGACTAGGGGGGCCCTACAATGAGCAGTTCTTC. Protein product: CASSTGLGGPYNEQFF. The chain recombines TRBV5-1 with TRBJ2-1; the match to TRBD2 covers 8 bases. The CDR3 loop spans 16 amino acids. The J segment lost 2 bases and the V segment lost 4 bases, leaving 8 bases of the junction unmatched. Germline V gives CDR1 SGHRS, CDR2 YFSETQ.

This clone was found a few times. CDR3 in DNA: TGTGCCAGCGTAAGGGGTAGCGGGACCGGCGGGGAGCTGTTTTTT. Encoded protein: CASVRGSGTGGELFF. The J gene is TRBJ2-2, the V gene TRBV6-6; TRBD2 aligns across 8 bases. Germline CDR1 reads MNHNY; CDR2 reads SVGAGI (reference sequence). The CDR3 has 15 residues. J lost 7 bases, V lost 8 bases, and 12 bases had no gene match.

This clone was seen a few times. The chain has TRBV28 and TRBJ2-7; TRBD2 matches 8 bases. The CDR3 has 15 amino acids. V dropped 1 base and J dropped 4; count of bases not matched to a gene: 6. CDR1 is MDHEN and CDR2 is SYDVKM in the germline V gene. The CDR3 coding sequence is TGTGCCAGCAGTTTATACGGGACTAGTGGTTACGAGCAGTACTTC. This gives the protein CASSLYGTSGYEQYF.

The V call is TRBV10-1, the J call TRBJ2-1; weak D call: TRBD1 (6 bases). CDR3 length: 14 amino acids. V shed 6 bases and J shed 4 bases, with 13 bases lying between them. CDR1 is WNHNN and CDR2 is SYGVQD in the germline V gene (reference sequence). Here the CDR3 DNA reads TGCGCCAGCAGCCTCGGGACAAGGTACAATGAGCAGTTCTTC. Its protein is CASSLGTRYNEQFF.